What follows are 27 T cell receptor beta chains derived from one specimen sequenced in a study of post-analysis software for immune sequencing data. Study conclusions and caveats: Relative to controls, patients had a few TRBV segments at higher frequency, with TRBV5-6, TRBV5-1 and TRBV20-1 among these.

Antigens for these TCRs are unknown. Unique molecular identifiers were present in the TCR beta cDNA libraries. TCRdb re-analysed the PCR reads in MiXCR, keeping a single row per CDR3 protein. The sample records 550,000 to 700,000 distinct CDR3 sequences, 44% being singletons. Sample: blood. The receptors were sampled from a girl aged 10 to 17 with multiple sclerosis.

In DNA form, the CDR3 reads TGTGCCAGCAGCGTAGGGGCGAGCGACCAAGAGACCCAGTACTTC. Protein sequence: CASSVGASDQETQYF. V is TRBV9 and J is TRBJ2-5; no firm D call. V dropped 0 bases and J dropped 0 bases, with 9 bases sitting between them. The CDR3 sequence is 15 residues long. Germline loops: CDR1 SGDLS, CDR2 YYNGEE.

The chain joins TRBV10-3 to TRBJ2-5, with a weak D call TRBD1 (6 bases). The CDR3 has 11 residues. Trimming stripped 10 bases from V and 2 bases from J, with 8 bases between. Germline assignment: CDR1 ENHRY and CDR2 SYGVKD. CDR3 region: CATGEQETQYF. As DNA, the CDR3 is TGTGCCACAGGGGAACAAGAGACCCAGTACTTC.

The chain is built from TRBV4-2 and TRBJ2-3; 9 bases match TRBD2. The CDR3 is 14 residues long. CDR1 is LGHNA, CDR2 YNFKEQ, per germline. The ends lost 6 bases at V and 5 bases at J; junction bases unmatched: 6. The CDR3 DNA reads TGTGCCAGCAGAGGGCTAGCGGGGATAGATACGCAGTATTTT. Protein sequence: CASRGLAGIDTQYF.

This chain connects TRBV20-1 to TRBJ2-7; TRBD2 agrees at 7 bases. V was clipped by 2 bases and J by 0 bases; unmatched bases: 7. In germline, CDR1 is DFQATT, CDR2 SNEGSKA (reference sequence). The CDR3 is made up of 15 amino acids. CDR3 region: CSARSSGESSYEQYF. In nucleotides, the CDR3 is TGCAGTGCTAGATCCAGCGGGGAAAGCTCCTACGAGCAGTACTTC.

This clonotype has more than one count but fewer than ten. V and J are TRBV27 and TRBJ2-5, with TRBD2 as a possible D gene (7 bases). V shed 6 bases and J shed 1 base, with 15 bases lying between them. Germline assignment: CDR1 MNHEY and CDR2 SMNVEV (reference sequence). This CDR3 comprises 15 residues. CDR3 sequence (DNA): TGTGCCAGCAGGACAAGGGGGGGCCCCCAAGAGACCCAGTACTTC. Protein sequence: CASRTRGGPQETQYF.

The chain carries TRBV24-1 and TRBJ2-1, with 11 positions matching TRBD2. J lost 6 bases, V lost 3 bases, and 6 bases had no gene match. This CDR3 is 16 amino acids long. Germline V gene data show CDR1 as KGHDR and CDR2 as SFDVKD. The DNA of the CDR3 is TGTGCCACCAGTGATGGTGCGGGACTAGCGGTCAATGAGCAGTTCTTC. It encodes CATSDGAGLAVNEQFF.

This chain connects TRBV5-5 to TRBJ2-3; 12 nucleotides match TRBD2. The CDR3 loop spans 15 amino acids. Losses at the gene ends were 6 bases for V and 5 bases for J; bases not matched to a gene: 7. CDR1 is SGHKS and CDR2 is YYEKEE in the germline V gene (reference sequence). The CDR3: CASIGLAGGLDTQYF. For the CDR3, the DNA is TGTGCCAGCATCGGTCTAGCGGGAGGGTTAGATACGCAGTATTTT.

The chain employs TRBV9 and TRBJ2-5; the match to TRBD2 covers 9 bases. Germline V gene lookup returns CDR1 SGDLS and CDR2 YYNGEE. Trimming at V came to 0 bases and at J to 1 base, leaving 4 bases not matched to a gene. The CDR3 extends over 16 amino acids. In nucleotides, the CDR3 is TGTGCCAGCAGCGTAGCCCTAGCGGGACCCCAAGAGACCCAGTACTTC. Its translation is CASSVALAGPQETQYF.

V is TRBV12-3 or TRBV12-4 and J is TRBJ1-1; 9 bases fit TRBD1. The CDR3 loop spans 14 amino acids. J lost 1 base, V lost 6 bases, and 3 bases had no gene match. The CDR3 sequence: CASRQGAGNTEAFF. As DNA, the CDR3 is TGTGCCAGCAGACAGGGGGCCGGGAACACTGAAGCTTTCTTT.

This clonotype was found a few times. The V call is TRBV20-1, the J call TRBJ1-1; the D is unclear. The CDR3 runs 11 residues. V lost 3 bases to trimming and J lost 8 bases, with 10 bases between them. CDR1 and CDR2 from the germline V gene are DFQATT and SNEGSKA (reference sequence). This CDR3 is CSASGSWEAFF. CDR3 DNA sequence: TGCAGTGCTAGCGGGAGCTGGGAAGCTTTCTTT.

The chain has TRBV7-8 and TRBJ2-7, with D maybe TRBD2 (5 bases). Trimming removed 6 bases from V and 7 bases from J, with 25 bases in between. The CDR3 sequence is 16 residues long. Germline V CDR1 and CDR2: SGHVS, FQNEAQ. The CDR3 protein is CASSYLFGIWSGEQYF. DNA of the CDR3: TGTGCCAGCAGTTATCTCTTCGGGATCTGGTCGGGGGAGCAGTACTTC. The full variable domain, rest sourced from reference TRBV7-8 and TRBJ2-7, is GAGVSQSPRYKVAKRGQDVALRCDPISGHVSLFWYQQALGQGPEFLTYFQNEAQLDKSGLPSDRFFAERPEGSVSTLKIQRTQQEDSAVYLCASSYLFGIWSGEQYFGPGTRLTVT.

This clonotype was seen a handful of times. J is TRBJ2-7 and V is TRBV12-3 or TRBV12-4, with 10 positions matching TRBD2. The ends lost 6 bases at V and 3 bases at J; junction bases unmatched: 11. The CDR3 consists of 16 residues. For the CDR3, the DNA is TGTGCCAGCAGCCCCCCCCGGGCTAGCGGGAGCTACGAGCAGTACTTC. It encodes CASSPPRASGSYEQYF.

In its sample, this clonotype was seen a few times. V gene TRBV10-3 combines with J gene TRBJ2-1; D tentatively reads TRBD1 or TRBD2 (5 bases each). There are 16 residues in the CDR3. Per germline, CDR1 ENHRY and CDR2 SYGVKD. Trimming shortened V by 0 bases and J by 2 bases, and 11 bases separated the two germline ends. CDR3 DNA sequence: TGTGCCATCAGTGAGTCCCAGGGACGACCCTACAATGAGCAGTTCTTC. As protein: CAISESQGRPYNEQFF.

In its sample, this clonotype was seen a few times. This CDR3 is CASSLTTGGDDGYTF. In DNA form, the CDR3 reads TGCGCCAGCAGCCTTACGACAGGGGGCGACGATGGCTACACCTTC. The chain couples TRBV5-1 to TRBJ1-2; TRBD1 agrees at 10 bases. The CDR3 runs to 15 residues. Germline V gene data show CDR1 as SGHRS and CDR2 as YFSETQ. V was clipped by 4 bases and J by 6 bases; unmatched bases: 9.

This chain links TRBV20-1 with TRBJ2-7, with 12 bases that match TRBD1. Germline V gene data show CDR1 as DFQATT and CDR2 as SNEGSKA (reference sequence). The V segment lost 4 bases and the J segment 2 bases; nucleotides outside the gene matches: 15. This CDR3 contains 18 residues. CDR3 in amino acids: CSATWDRGRISDPYEQYF. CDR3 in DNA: TGCAGTGCTACCTGGGACAGGGGGCGAATCAGTGATCCCTACGAGCAGTACTTC.

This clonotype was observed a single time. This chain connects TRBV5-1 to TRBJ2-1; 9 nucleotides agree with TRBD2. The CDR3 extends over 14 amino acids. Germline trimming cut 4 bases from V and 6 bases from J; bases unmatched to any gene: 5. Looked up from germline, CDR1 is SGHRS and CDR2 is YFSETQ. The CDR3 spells CASSPAGGSNEQFF. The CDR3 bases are TGCGCCAGCAGCCCAGCGGGAGGAAGCAATGAGCAGTTCTTC.

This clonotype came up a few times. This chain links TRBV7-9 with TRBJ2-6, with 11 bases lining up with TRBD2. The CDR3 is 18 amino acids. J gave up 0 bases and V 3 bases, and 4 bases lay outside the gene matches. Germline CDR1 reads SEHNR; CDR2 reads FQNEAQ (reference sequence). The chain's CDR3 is CASSFTSGSLSGANVLTF. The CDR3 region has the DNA TGTGCCAGCAGCTTTACTAGCGGGAGCCTCTCTGGGGCCAACGTCCTGACTTTC.

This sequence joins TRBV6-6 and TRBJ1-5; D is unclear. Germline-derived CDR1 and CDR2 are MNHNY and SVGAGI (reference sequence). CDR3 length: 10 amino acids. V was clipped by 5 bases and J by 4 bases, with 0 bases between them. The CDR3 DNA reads TGTGCCAGCAGTAATCAGCCCCAGCATTTT. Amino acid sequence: CASSNQPQHF.

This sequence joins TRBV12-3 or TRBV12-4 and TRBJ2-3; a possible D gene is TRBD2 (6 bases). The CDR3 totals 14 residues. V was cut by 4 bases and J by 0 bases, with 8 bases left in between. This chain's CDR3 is CASSSTSSTDTQYF. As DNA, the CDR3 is TGTGCCAGCAGTTCGACTAGTAGCACAGATACGCAGTATTTT.

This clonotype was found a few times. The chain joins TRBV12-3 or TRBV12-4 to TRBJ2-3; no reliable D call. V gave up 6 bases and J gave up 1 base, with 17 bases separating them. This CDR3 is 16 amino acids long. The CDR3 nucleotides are TGTGCCAGCAGAAGCCGTAGGGCCATTGGCACAGATACGCAGTATTTT. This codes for CASRSRRAIGTDTQYF.

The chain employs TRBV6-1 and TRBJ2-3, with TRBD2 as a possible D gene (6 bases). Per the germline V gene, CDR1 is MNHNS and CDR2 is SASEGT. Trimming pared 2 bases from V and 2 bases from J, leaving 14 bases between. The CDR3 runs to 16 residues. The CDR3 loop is CASSEFGGWNTDTQYF. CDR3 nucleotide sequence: TGTGCCAGCAGTGAATTTGGAGGGTGGAACACAGATACGCAGTATTTT.

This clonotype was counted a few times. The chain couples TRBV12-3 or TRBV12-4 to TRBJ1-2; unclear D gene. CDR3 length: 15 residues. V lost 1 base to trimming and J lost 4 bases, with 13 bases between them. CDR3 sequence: CASSLDSRWVYGYTF. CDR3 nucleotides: TGTGCCAGCAGTTTAGATTCCCGGTGGGTCTATGGCTACACCTTC.

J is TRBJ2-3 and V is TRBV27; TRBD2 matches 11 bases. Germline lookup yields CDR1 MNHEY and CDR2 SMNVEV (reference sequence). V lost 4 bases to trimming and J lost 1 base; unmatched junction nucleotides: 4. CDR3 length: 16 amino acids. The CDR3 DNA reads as TGTGCCAGCAGTTCTCCTAGCGGGAGGCGCACAGATACGCAGTATTTT. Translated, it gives CASSSPSGRRTDTQYF.

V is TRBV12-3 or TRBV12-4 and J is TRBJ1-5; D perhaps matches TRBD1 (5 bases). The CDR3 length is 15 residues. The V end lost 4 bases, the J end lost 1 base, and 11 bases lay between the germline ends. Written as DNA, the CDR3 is TGTGCCAGCAGTTGGAACAGGAGGAGCAATCAGCCCCAGCATTTT. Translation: CASSWNRRSNQPQHF.

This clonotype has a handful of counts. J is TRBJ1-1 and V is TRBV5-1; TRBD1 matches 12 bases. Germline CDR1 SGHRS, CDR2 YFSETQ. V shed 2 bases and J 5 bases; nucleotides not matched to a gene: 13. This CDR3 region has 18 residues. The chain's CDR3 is CASSFGPGQGARVTEAFF. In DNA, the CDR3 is TGCGCCAGCAGCTTTGGACCGGGACAGGGGGCGCGGGTAACTGAAGCTTTCTTT.

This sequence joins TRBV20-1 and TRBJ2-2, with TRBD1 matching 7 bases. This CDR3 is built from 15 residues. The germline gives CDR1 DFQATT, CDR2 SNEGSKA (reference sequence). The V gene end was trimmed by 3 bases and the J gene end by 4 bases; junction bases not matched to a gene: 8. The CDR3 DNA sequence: TGCAGTGCTAGGGGCCAGGGGGTTCTCACCGGGGAGCTGTTTTTT. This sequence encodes CSARGQGVLTGELFF.

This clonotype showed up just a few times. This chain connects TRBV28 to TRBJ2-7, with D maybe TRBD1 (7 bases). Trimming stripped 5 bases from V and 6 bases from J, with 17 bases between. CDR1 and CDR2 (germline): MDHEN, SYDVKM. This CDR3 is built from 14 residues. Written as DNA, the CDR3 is TGTGCCAGCAGTCCAGGGGGGAGTACCTCCGAGCAGTACTTC. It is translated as CASSPGGSTSEQYF.